The 31 T cell receptor beta chains presented below share a single source sample, sequenced in a study of CD8 T cells in Susac syndrome. cDNA came from about 0.5 to 1 ug RNA primed by random hexamers. TCRdb fed the immunoSEQ multiplex PCR reads into MiXCR, producing one record per CDR3 protein. This sample has 130,000 to 150,000 distinct CDR3 sequences; roughly 95% occur once, and the top ten carry 0.07% to 0.1%. Sequences were obtained from CD4+ T cells from PBMCs. These receptors came from a human donor in good health.

The chain uses TRBV29-1 and TRBJ1-1; 9 bases agree with TRBD1. CDR1 and CDR2 (germline): SQVTM, ANQGSEA. This CDR3 is built from 11 residues. Trimming took 5 bases from V and 11 from J; bases not matched to a gene: 6. The CDR3 region has the DNA TGCAGCGTTTCGGACAGGGGCTGGGCTTTCTTT. It codes for CSVSDRGWAFF.

The J gene is TRBJ2-1, the V gene TRBV20-1; 12 nucleotides agree with TRBD2. The CDR3 has 14 residues. Germline CDR1 reads DFQATT; CDR2 reads SNEGSKA (reference sequence). The ends lost 4 bases at V and 9 bases at J; junction bases unmatched: 7. The CDR3 coding sequence is TGCAGTGCTACCAGACTAGCGGGAGCGGGTGAGCAGTTCTTC. Amino acids: CSATRLAGAGEQFF.

This clonotype was picked up one time. The rearrangement joins TRBV3-1 to TRBJ2-1, with TRBD2 matching over 7 bases. The CDR3 loop spans 16 amino acids. In germline, CDR1 is LGHDT, CDR2 YNNKEL (reference sequence). Trimming at V came to 4 bases and at J to 5 bases, leaving 11 bases not matched to a gene. The CDR3 nucleotides are TGTGCCAGCAGCCCCTCCGGCGGGAGAACCCACAATGAGCAGTTCTTC. Residues: CASSPSGGRTHNEQFF.

The gene calls are TRBV3-1 and TRBJ2-1; D gene ambiguous. The CDR3 is 11 residues long. Germline CDR1 is LGHDT and CDR2 is YNNKEL (reference sequence). V lost 2 bases and J lost 7, with 3 bases in between. In DNA, the CDR3 is TGTGCCAGCAGCCAAAGGAATGAGCAGTTCTTC. Protein sequence: CASSQRNEQFF.

This chain links TRBV2 with TRBJ1-5, with a possible D match to TRBD1 (5 bases). Trimming took 4 bases from V and 0 from J, leaving 10 bases between them. Germline V gene data show CDR1 as SNHLY and CDR2 as FYNNEI. The length of the CDR3 is 15 residues. The CDR3 reads CASSVWGDSNQPQHF. In nucleotides, the CDR3 is TGTGCCAGCAGTGTTTGGGGGGATAGCAATCAGCCCCAGCATTTT.

The gene calls are TRBV4-1 and TRBJ2-7, with 9 bases matching TRBD2. CDR3 length: 15 amino acids. The trim removed 4 bases at V and 5 bases at J, leaving 9 bases unmatched. Germline V gene sequence: CDR1 MGHRA, CDR2 YSYEKL. The CDR3 loop is CASSRDSGSGNEQYF. The CDR3, as DNA: TGCGCCAGCAGCCGAGATAGCGGGAGTGGTAACGAGCAGTACTTC.

The J gene is TRBJ2-7, the V gene TRBV5-4; 10 bases agree with TRBD2. Germline CDR1 reads SGHNT; CDR2 reads YYREEE (reference sequence). This CDR3 contains 16 residues. V lost 0 bases to trimming and J lost 4 bases; unmatched junction nucleotides: 7. The CDR3 protein is CASSLESGRAMYEQYF. In DNA, the CDR3 is TGTGCCAGCAGCTTGGAGAGCGGGAGGGCGATGTACGAGCAGTACTTC.

The chain carries TRBV15 and TRBJ1-3, with D possibly TRBD1 on 5 matching bases. Germline-derived CDR1 and CDR2 are LNHNV and YYDKDF (reference sequence). The CDR3 length is 17 residues. The V end lost 0 bases, the J end lost 0 bases, and 12 bases lay between the germline ends. In DNA, the CDR3 is TGTGCCACCAGCAGAGATGTCGGAAGGGGCTCTGGAAACACCATATATTTT. Encoded protein: CATSRDVGRGSGNTIYF.

The rearrangement joins TRBV20-1 to TRBJ2-1, with 15 bases identical to TRBD2. The J segment lost 10 bases and the V segment lost 6 bases, leaving 7 bases of the junction unmatched. From germline, CDR1 is DFQATT and CDR2 SNEGSKA (reference sequence). The CDR3 spans 14 residues. The CDR3 region is CSARTSGRVQEQFF. In nucleotides, the CDR3 is TGCAGTGCGCGGACTAGCGGGAGGGTACAGGAGCAGTTCTTC.

The chain combines TRBV27 with TRBJ2-7, with D perhaps TRBD2 (6 bases). The CDR3 is 17 residues long. Germline CDR1 MNHEY, CDR2 SMNVEV (reference sequence). V was trimmed by 6 bases and J by 0 bases, leaving 21 bases between them. CDR3 residues: CASSTPGRGFISYEQYF. The CDR3 nucleotides read TGTGCCAGCAGCACACCCGGTCGGGGGTTTATCTCCTACGAGCAGTACTTC.

V and J are TRBV9 and TRBJ2-1; D is uncertain. CDR1 is SGDLS, CDR2 YYNGEE, per germline. The CDR3 covers 14 residues. Deletions cut 0 bases from V and 2 bases from J, with 6 bases between. CDR3 nucleotide sequence: TGTGCCAGCAGCGTAGGTGGCACCTACAATGAGCAGTTCTTC. Encoded protein: CASSVGGTYNEQFF.

This chain connects TRBV5-1 to TRBJ2-3; either TRBD1 or TRBD2 may supply D (6 bases each). CDR3 length equals 15 residues. V lost 0 bases and J 3 bases, leaving 11 bases between the germline ends. The germline gives CDR1 SGHRS, CDR2 YFSETQ. Here the CDR3 DNA reads TGCGCCAGCAGCTTGGTCAGGGGAGGAACAGATACGCAGTATTTT. Residues: CASSLVRGGTDTQYF. Filled out from reference TRBV5-1 and TRBJ2-3, the complete variable domain reads KAGVTQTPRYLIKTRGQQVTLSCSPISGHRSVSWYQQTPGQGLQFLFEYFSETQRNKGNFPGRFSGRQFSNSRSEMNVSTLELGDSALYLCASSLVRGGTDTQYFGPGTRLTVL.

The chain couples TRBV29-1 to TRBJ2-7; D perhaps matches TRBD2 (6 bases). V was trimmed by 6 bases and J by 2 bases, leaving 8 bases between them. This CDR3 is built from 11 residues. Germline V lookup: CDR1 SQVTM, CDR2 ANQGSEA. CDR3 region: CSVPGAYEQYF. DNA of the CDR3: TGCAGCGTCCCGGGAGCCTACGAGCAGTACTTC.

The chain has TRBV19 and TRBJ2-1, with D possibly called TRBD1 or TRBD2 (5 bases each). Germline CDR1 LNHDA, CDR2 SQIVND (reference sequence). The CDR3 loop spans 14 amino acids. Trimming took off 7 bases at V and 2 bases at J, with 12 bases between the two ends. CDR3 bases: TGTGCCAGTAAACGGGACGGAGCCTACAATGAGCAGTTCTTC. This encodes CASKRDGAYNEQFF.

The chain uses TRBV4-1 and TRBJ1-4; 7 bases are a match to TRBD1. V was pared by 0 bases and J by 4 bases, with 14 bases of the junction left unmatched. The germline V gene has CDR1 MGHRA and CDR2 YSYEKL. CDR3 length: 19 amino acids. The CDR3 DNA reads TGCGCCAGCAGCCAAGATGGCGGGGCTCTACAGGGGTTTAATGAAAAACTGTTTTTT. This gives the protein CASSQDGGALQGFNEKLFF.

This clonotype was recorded once. The rearrangement links TRBV6-6 to TRBJ1-1; TRBD1 is a possible D gene (5 bases). Trimming removed 3 bases at V and 4 bases at J, with 9 bases between. Germline CDR1 is MNHNY and CDR2 is SVGAGI (reference sequence). The length of the CDR3 is 13 residues. The CDR3 reads CASSYQGGTEAFF. In DNA form, the CDR3 reads TGTGCCAGCAGTTATCAGGGAGGCACTGAAGCTTTCTTT.

The chain is built from TRBV15 and TRBJ1-5; D is ambiguous. The CDR3 is 12 amino acids. Germline V gives CDR1 LNHNV, CDR2 YYDKDF (reference sequence). V was pared by 3 bases and J by 3 bases, with 3 bases between. The CDR3 loop is CATSRANQPQHF. The CDR3 coding sequence is TGTGCCACCAGCAGGGCCAATCAGCCCCAGCATTTT.

On this clonotype: One end of the junction fails to match germline, which may point to a read error. The chain combines TRBV15 with TRBJ2-3, with D perhaps TRBD2 (5 bases). The CDR3 extends over 14 amino acids. CDR1 is LNHNV, CDR2 YYDKDF, per germline (reference sequence). CDR3 sequence: CATGRDRGPDTQYF. DNA for the CDR3: TGTGCCACCGGCAGAGATAGAGGGCCAGATACGCAGTATTTT.

The J gene is TRBJ2-2, the V gene TRBV12-3 or TRBV12-4; no definite D call. The CDR3 has 13 amino acids. Trimming took 6 bases from V and 5 from J, leaving 10 bases between them. The CDR3 region has the DNA TGTGCCAGCAGCTTACAGACAACCGGGGAGCTGTTTTTT. Translating it yields CASSLQTTGELFF.

V and J are TRBV7-9 and TRBJ2-7, with a weak D call TRBD2 (6 bases). This CDR3 is 15 amino acids long. Germline lookup yields CDR1 SEHNR and CDR2 FQNEAQ (reference sequence). Trimming removed 5 bases at V and 2 bases at J, with 16 bases between. CDR3 region: CASSPNSGGPYEQYF. The CDR3 DNA follows: TGTGCCAGCAGCCCCAATAGCGGAGGCCCCTACGAGCAGTACTTC.

The chain combines TRBV9 with TRBJ2-1, with TRBD2 as a possible D gene (5 bases). Germline V lookup: CDR1 SGDLS, CDR2 YYNGEE. V lost 4 bases and J lost 6, with 20 bases in between. CDR3 length: 16 amino acids. CDR3 in DNA: TGTGCCAGCAGCCCCCCCCGAACGGGATTCAGCAATGAGCAGTTCTTC. Translating it yields CASSPPRTGFSNEQFF.

This chain links TRBV12-3 or TRBV12-4 with TRBJ2-1; 8 bases line up with TRBD1. The junction had 8 bases not matched to a gene; V was cut back by 5 bases and J by 5 bases. The CDR3 totals 15 residues. The CDR3 DNA sequence: TGTGCCAGCAGTCTCGGACAGGGAGTAAACAATGAGCAGTTCTTC. Encoded protein: CASSLGQGVNNEQFF.

The genes are TRBV3-1 and TRBJ1-4; D not resolved. The CDR3 has 14 amino acids. Trimming took off 0 bases at V and 12 bases at J, with 14 bases between the two ends. CDR1 and CDR2 (germline): LGHDT, YNNKEL (reference sequence). In DNA form, the CDR3 reads TGTGCCAGCAGCCAAGATCAGTCTACTAGAGAACTGTTTTTT. Protein sequence: CASSQDQSTRELFF.

This rearrangement joins TRBV20-1 to TRBJ1-5; D may be TRBD1 (5 bases). The CDR3 is 15 residues long. Trimming shortened V by 0 bases and J by 3 bases, and 12 bases separated the two germline ends. Germline CDR1 and CDR2: DFQATT and SNEGSKA (reference sequence). Here the CDR3 reads CSARDPQVYNQPQHF. In DNA, the CDR3 is TGCAGTGCTAGAGATCCACAGGTGTACAATCAGCCCCAGCATTTT.

The count of this clonotype is one. The rearrangement joins TRBV7-2 to TRBJ2-7; D remains unclear. The germline gives CDR1 SGHTA, CDR2 FQGNSA. This CDR3 has 14 residues. Trimming left V 5 bases short and J 2 bases short, with 13 bases between. The CDR3 here is CASSPPVVPYEQYF. The CDR3 DNA reads TGTGCCAGCAGCCCGCCCGTGGTCCCCTACGAGCAGTACTTC.

This rearrangement joins TRBV19 to TRBJ1-2; D unclear. The CDR3 extends over 14 amino acids. Trimming pared 6 bases from V and 0 bases from J, leaving 11 bases between. Germline CDR1 and CDR2: LNHDA and SQIVND (reference sequence). DNA for the CDR3: TGTGCCAGTAGAGCTTTGGCAGCTAACTATGGCTACACCTTC. Translating it yields CASRALAANYGYTF. Full variable domain (outside the CDR3, taken from reference TRBV19 and TRBJ1-2): DGGITQSPKYLFRKEGQNVTLSCEQNLNHDAMYWYRQDPGQGLRLIYYSQIVNDFQKGDIAEGYSVSREKKESFPLTVTSAQKNPTAFYLCASRALAANYGYTFGSGTRLTVV.

The chain employs TRBV29-1 and TRBJ2-7; either TRBD1 or TRBD2 may supply D (5 bases each). The V end was cut by 5 bases, the J end by 3 bases, with 14 bases between. Germline CDR1 and CDR2: SQVTM and ANQGSEA. CDR3 length equals 13 residues. CDR3 coding DNA: TGCAGCGTTTATGGGGGTAGGGACTACGAGCAGTACTTC. This codes for CSVYGGRDYEQYF.

The V and J genes are TRBV5-1 and TRBJ2-5; D might be TRBD1 or TRBD2, each matching 5 bases. Germline V gives CDR1 SGHRS, CDR2 YFSETQ. The CDR3 contains 13 residues. The V and J ends lost 4 bases and 5 bases respectively, with 12 bases between them. As DNA, the CDR3 is TGCGCCAGCAGCGGATCTGAGGGGGAGACCCAGTACTTC. Amino acid sequence: CASSGSEGETQYF.

This clonotype was observed a handful of times. V gene TRBV27 combines with J gene TRBJ2-7; tentatively, D is TRBD1 or TRBD2 (5 bases each). Germline-derived CDR1 and CDR2 are MNHEY and SMNVEV (reference sequence). The CDR3 runs 13 residues. V was cut by 6 bases and J by 3 bases, with 12 bases left in between. CDR3 loop: CASRGRESYEQYF. In DNA form, the CDR3 reads TGTGCCAGCAGGGGACGGGAAAGCTACGAGCAGTACTTC.

The CDR3 sequence is CASSPSMLAKNIQYF. For the CDR3, the DNA is TGTGCCAGCAGCCCCTCAATGTTGGCCAAAAACATTCAGTACTTC. V gene TRBV6-2 or TRBV6-3 combines with J gene TRBJ2-4; D is unclear. CDR3 length: 15 amino acids. The germline gives CDR1 MNHEY, CDR2 SVGEGT. V was pared by 6 bases and J by 1 base, with 13 bases between.

This clonotype was counted once. CDR3 nucleotide sequence: TGTGCCAGCAGTGTCCGGGGACAGAGATATACGCAGTATTTT. Protein sequence: CASSVRGQRYTQYF. The chain combines TRBV12-3 or TRBV12-4 with TRBJ2-3, with 7 bases aligning to TRBD1. The CDR3 is 14 residues long. J lost 7 bases, V lost 5 bases, and 9 bases had no gene match.